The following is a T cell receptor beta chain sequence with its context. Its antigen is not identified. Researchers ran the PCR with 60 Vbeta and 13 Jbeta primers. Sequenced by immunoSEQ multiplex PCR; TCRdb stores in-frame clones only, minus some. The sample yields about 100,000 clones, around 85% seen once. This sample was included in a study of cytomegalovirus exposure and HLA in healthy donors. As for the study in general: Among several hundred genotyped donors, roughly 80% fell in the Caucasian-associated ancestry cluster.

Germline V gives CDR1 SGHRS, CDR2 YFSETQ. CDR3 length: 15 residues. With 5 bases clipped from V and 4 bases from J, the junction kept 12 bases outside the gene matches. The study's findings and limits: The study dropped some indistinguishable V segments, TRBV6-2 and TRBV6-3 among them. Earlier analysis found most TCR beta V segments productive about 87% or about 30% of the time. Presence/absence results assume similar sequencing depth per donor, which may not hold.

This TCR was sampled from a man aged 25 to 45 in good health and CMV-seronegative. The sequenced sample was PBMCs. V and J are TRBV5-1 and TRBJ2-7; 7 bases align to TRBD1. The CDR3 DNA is TGCGCCAGCAGTGATAGGGGGCGCAGAACGTACGAGCAGTACTTC. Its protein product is CASSDRGRRTYEQYF.